This is a list of T cell receptor beta chains from one sample in a study of early T cells in non-severe SARS-CoV-2 infection. One entry per CDR3 protein results from TCRdb running MiXCR on the 5' RACE reads. The table records 25,000 to 35,000 distinct CDR3 sequences, about 4.5% of them present only once. The sequencing used whole blood, collected at baseline. The receptors come from an adult who was a healthcare worker with PCR-confirmed SARS-CoV-2 infection or an uninfected control (not recorded which). CDR3s include the opening cysteine and the closing phenylalanine or tryptophan. D genes are given only for firm matches. Only part of the rows carry a size: once, few, many, or a class if the clone is expanded.

D gene	J gene	clone size	V gene	CDR3 DNA	CDR3 protein
.	TRBJ2-1	few	TRBV29-1	TGCAGCGTTGAAGATCAGGGCCGGTCGGCATACAATGAGCAGTTCTTC	CSVEDQGRSAYNEQFF
.	TRBJ2-7	many	TRBV11-2	TGTGCCAGCAGCTTAGATCAGACCGCCTACGAGCAGTACTTC	CASSLDQTAYEQYF
TRBD1	TRBJ1-2	many	TRBV28	TGTGCCAGCAGATTAAGCCCAGGGGGCCTAGGGTATGGCTACACCTTC	CASRLSPGGLGYGYTF
.	TRBJ2-1	many	TRBV6-6	TGTGCCAGCACCAAATACTACAATGAGCAGTTCTTC	CASTKYYNEQFF
.	TRBJ1-4	many	TRBV29-1	TGCAGCGTCCCGGCCCCAACTAATGAAAAACTGTTTTTT	CSVPAPTNEKLFF
TRBD1	TRBJ1-2	many	TRBV7-9	TGTGCCAGCACCCCATCGGGCCAGGGGGGCTATGGCTACACCTTC	CASTPSGQGGYGYTF
TRBD2	TRBJ2-3	once	TRBV28	TGTGCCAGCAGTTTCACTAGCGGGAGACGTACGCAGTATTTT	CASSFTSGRRTQYF
.	TRBJ1-5	.	TRBV28	TGTGCCAGCAGTTCTTCAGGGGTCAGCAATCAGCCCCAGCATTTT	CASSSSGVSNQPQHF
.	TRBJ2-7	many	TRBV5-5	TGTGCCAGCAGCTTGTATCGGAAACTTTACGAGCAGTACTTC	CASSLYRKLYEQYF
.	TRBJ2-7	many	TRBV28	TGTGCCAGCAGGCCCGCCTTGGACGGAGGACTTCAGCAGTACTTC	CASRPALDGGLQQYF
.	TRBJ2-7	few	TRBV5-6	TGTGCCAGCAGCGTCGGGACCTTGGGCGAGCAGTACTTC	CASSVGTLGEQYF
TRBD2	TRBJ2-7	many	TRBV12-3/TRBV12-4	TGTGCCAGCAGTTTTTCTAGCGGGAGTCTCGCATACTACGAGCAGTACTTC	CASSFSSGSLAYYEQYF
.	TRBJ2-7	many	TRBV20-1	TGCAGTGCTAGAGATGGCAATAGCCCACACGAGCAGTACTTC	CSARDGNSPHEQYF
.	TRBJ2-7	few	TRBV19	TGTGCCAGTAGTATGGGACTCCTATCGAGCTACGAGCAGTACTTC	CASSMGLLSSYEQYF
TRBD2	TRBJ2-7	many	TRBV20-1	TGCAGTGCTGCCGGGACTAGCGGGAGTTACGAGCAGTACTTC	CSAAGTSGSYEQYF
.	TRBJ2-5	many	TRBV18	TGTGCCAGCTCACCTCTTTCCTCTACTGGGGGAGAGACCCAGTACTTC	CASSPLSSTGGETQYF
.	TRBJ1-2	.	TRBV11-2	TGTGCCAGCAGCTCCCTCCGAGGGGGATATGGCTACACCTTC	CASSSLRGGYGYTF
.	TRBJ1-6	few	TRBV11-3	TGTGCCAGCAGCTTAGAAAATTCACCCCTCCACTTT	CASSLENSPLHF
.	TRBJ2-1	few	TRBV5-6	TGTGCCAGCAGCTTGGACCGGAAAGTGCAGTTCTTC	CASSLDRKVQFF
.	TRBJ2-7	many	TRBV10-3	TGTGCCATCAGTGACGGAGATATCTACGAGCAGTACTTC	CAISDGDIYEQYF
.	TRBJ2-7	many	TRBV28	TGTGCCAGCAGGGGGACGGGGCCGAACTACGAGCAGTACTTC	CASRGTGPNYEQYF
.	TRBJ2-1	many	TRBV10-3	TGTGCCATCAGTCGGGGGGCCGGTGAGCAGTTCTTC	CAISRGAGEQFF
.	TRBJ2-5	many	TRBV28	TGTGCCAGCAGTCCCCGGGGAGAGACCCAGTACTTC	CASSPRGETQYF
.	TRBJ2-5	few	TRBV14	TGTGCCAGCAGCCAGGGACGGCGGATGACCCAGTACTTC	CASSQGRRMTQYF
TRBD2	TRBJ2-7	few	TRBV7-9	TGTGCCAGCAGCTTAGGGGCGTCGGGGGGCTACGAGCAGTACTTC	CASSLGASGGYEQYF
TRBD1	TRBJ1-2	many	TRBV5-6	TGTGCCAGCAGCTTAGATTGGACAGGGGAGGACACCTTC	CASSLDWTGEDTF